Presented here are 20 T cell receptor beta chains from one specimen sequenced in a study of HIV-infected patients and healthy controls. All unsorted peripheral T cells were captured because whole blood was used without fractionation. cDNA was made from about 510 ng RNA using alpha and beta constant primers. Each of the alpha and beta chains got its own library through chain-specific third strand synthesis with indices. TCRdb redid the calling of the 5' RACE reads with MiXCR, one entry per CDR3 protein. The top ten clones hold about 4% of a sample with some 25,000 distinct CDR3 sequences, approximately 9% of them seen once. Sequenced: blood. All receptors come from an adult in good health.

The chain carries TRBV3-1 and TRBJ1-5; D gene ambiguous. The length of the CDR3 is 16 residues. Trimming removed 5 bases from V and 4 bases from J, with 18 bases in between. The germline V gene has CDR1 LGHDT and CDR2 YNNKEL (reference sequence). The CDR3 DNA follows: TGTGCCAGCAGCGGGAGCTCGGCGGGTGGAAATCAGCCCCAGCATTTT. Translated: CASSGSSAGGNQPQHF.

Judged by abundance, this clonotype is medium-sized. The V and J genes are TRBV7-8 and TRBJ1-2; 9 bases are a match to TRBD1. CDR1 and CDR2 from the germline V gene are SGHVS and FQNEAQ. V lost 4 bases, J lost 6 bases, and 3 bases stayed unmatched. CDR3 length: 13 residues. CDR3 sequence: CASSSRTGDGYTF. CDR3 in DNA: TGTGCCAGCAGCTCCCGGACAGGGGATGGCTACACCTTC.

This clonotype was seen at least ten times. The V and J genes are TRBV20-1 and TRBJ1-1, with D unclear. CDR3 length: 13 residues. The V gene lost 1 base and the J gene lost 4 bases, with 10 bases spanning the gap. Germline V gives CDR1 DFQATT, CDR2 SNEGSKA (reference sequence). CDR3 in DNA: TGCAGTGCTAGAGGGGAGAGGAGCACTGAAGCTTTCTTT. Its translation is CSARGERSTEAFF.

This clonotype was picked up many times. J is TRBJ2-5 and V is TRBV6-5; 8 bases are a match to TRBD2. Looked up from germline, CDR1 is MNHEY and CDR2 is SVGAGI. Trimming took 2 bases from V and 4 from J; bases not matched to a gene: 3. The CDR3 has 14 amino acids. The CDR3 loop reads CASSYGAGGETQYF. CDR3 sequence (DNA): TGTGCCAGCAGTTACGGCGCGGGGGGAGAGACCCAGTACTTC.

V usage is TRBV18 and J usage is TRBJ2-5; either TRBD1 or TRBD2 may fit D (6 bases each). Looked up from germline, CDR1 is KGHSH and CDR2 is LQKENI. The ends were cut back, 2 bases at V and 9 bases at J, with 10 bases in the middle. CDR3 length: 12 residues. Here the CDR3 reads CASSPGGGSQYF. In DNA, the CDR3 is TGTGCCAGCTCACCAGGAGGGGGGTCCCAGTACTTC.

This clonotype was seen ten or more times. The rearrangement joins TRBV11-3 to TRBJ2-1, with D perhaps TRBD2 (7 bases). This CDR3 spans 16 amino acids. Trimming removed 0 bases from V and 7 bases from J, with 16 bases in between. Germline V CDR1 and CDR2: SGHNT, YENEEA. Here the CDR3 reads CASSLDGGGGRNEQFF. DNA of the CDR3: TGTGCCAGCAGCTTAGATGGAGGGGGGGGCCGTAATGAGCAGTTCTTC.

This clonotype was seen at least ten times. The rearrangement links TRBV29-1 to TRBJ1-2; tentative D call: TRBD1 (5 bases). Germline V lookup: CDR1 SQVTM, CDR2 ANQGSEA. Trimming left V 4 bases short and J 2 bases short, with 5 bases between. There are 11 residues in the CDR3. CDR3 in amino acids: CSVGDNYGYTF. The DNA of the CDR3 is TGCAGCGTTGGGGACAACTATGGCTACACCTTC.

This clonotype was observed many times. The DNA of the CDR3 is TGTGCCAGCAGTGACGGTGGCACCGGGGAGCTGTTTTTT. This codes for CASSDGGTGELFF. The rearrangement joins TRBV25-1 to TRBJ2-2; no definite D call. This CDR3 spans 13 amino acids. Trimming removed 3 bases at V and 4 bases at J, with 6 bases between. Per germline, CDR1 MGHDK and CDR2 SYGVNS.

This clonotype has ten or more counts. CDR3: CASSPPHNTDTQYF. The CDR3 region has the DNA TGTGCCAGCAGCCCCCCCCACAACACAGATACGCAGTATTTT. V gene TRBV7-2 combines with J gene TRBJ2-3, with D hard to call. Trimming removed 5 bases at V and 2 bases at J, with 11 bases between. The CDR3 runs to 14 residues. Germline V gene data show CDR1 as SGHTA and CDR2 as FQGNSA.

There are many counts of this clonotype. The chain combines TRBV6-5 with TRBJ1-1; 9 positions match TRBD1. This CDR3 has 16 amino acids. Germline trimming cut 0 bases from V and 4 bases from J; bases unmatched to any gene: 6. Germline loops: CDR1 MNHEY, CDR2 SVGAGI. The CDR3 protein is CASSYSWGQGGTEAFF. The CDR3, as DNA: TGTGCCAGCAGTTACTCATGGGGACAGGGAGGCACTGAAGCTTTCTTT.

Concerning this clonotype itself: A much larger clone differs by one base, so this may be a read error. The rearrangement uses TRBV6-2 or TRBV6-3 and TRBJ2-2; TRBD2 agrees at 9 bases. With 7 bases clipped from V and 4 bases from J, the junction kept 10 bases outside the gene matches. This CDR3 has 16 amino acids. Germline V gene sequence: CDR1 MNHEY, CDR2 SVGEGT. CDR3 coding DNA: TGTGCCAGCAACGTAGCGGGGGAGCAGACCACCGGGGAGCTGTTTTTT. Encoded protein: CASNVAGEQTTGELFF.

The table lists this clonotype with many counts. The chain employs TRBV28 and TRBJ1-2, with 9 bases fitting TRBD1. This CDR3 spans 15 amino acids. Germline V gene sequence: CDR1 MDHEN, CDR2 SYDVKM. The ends lost 7 bases at V and 7 bases at J; junction bases unmatched: 13. The CDR3 nucleotides read TGTGCCAGCACCAAACCCGGGACAGGGCGATTTGGCTACACCTTC. It translates to CASTKPGTGRFGYTF.

The chain uses TRBV7-9 and TRBJ2-3; D is ambiguous. Germline V gene sequence: CDR1 SEHNR, CDR2 FQNEAQ (reference sequence). Trimming removed 10 bases at V and 2 bases at J, with 7 bases between. The CDR3 loop spans 11 amino acids. The CDR3 spells CATTDTDTQYF. As DNA, the CDR3 is TGTGCCACGACCGACACAGATACGCAGTATTTT. The variable domain in full, completed from reference TRBV7-9 and TRBJ2-3, reads DTGVSQNPRHKITKRGQNVTFRCDPISEHNRLYWYRQTLGQGPEFLTYFQNEAQLEKSRLLSDRFSAERPKGSFSTLEIQRTEQGDSAMYLCATTDTDTQYFGPGTRLTVL.

This clonotype has a count of ten or more. The rearrangement links TRBV5-6 to TRBJ2-6, with D possibly being TRBD1 (6 bases). V dropped 4 bases and J dropped 0 bases, with 14 bases sitting between them. This CDR3 has 17 residues. Looked up from germline, CDR1 is SGHDT and CDR2 is YYEEEE. CDR3 sequence reads: CASSETGLDSGANVLTF. CDR3 bases: TGTGCCAGCAGCGAGACAGGCCTGGACTCTGGGGCCAACGTCCTGACTTTC. Combining the CDR3 with reference TRBV5-6 and TRBJ2-6 gives the whole variable domain DAGVTQSPTHLIKTRGQQVTLRCSPKSGHDTVSWYQQALGQGPQFIFQYYEEEERQRGNFPDRFSGHQFPNYSSELNVNALLLGDSALYLCASSETGLDSGANVLTFGAGSRLTVL.

This clonotype was detected only a few times. The chain uses TRBV12-3 or TRBV12-4 and TRBJ2-7; either TRBD1 or TRBD2 may supply D (5 bases each). The V gene lost 7 bases and the J gene lost 6 bases, with 19 bases spanning the gap. The CDR3 spans 14 residues. CDR3: CASTAGAYGSEQYF. For the CDR3, the DNA is TGTGCCAGCACCGCCGGGGCCTACGGGTCCGAGCAGTACTTC.

As to this clonotype: This may stem from a read error, because a much larger clone lies one nucleotide away. The CDR3 DNA follows: TGTGTCAGCAGCCCCAGCTATGGCTACACCTTC. Residues: CVSSPSYGYTF. The chain has TRBV12-3 or TRBV12-4 and TRBJ1-2; no clear D gene. This CDR3 has 11 residues.

This chain links TRBV7-2 with TRBJ2-6; D is ambiguous. The V and J ends lost 5 bases and 0 bases respectively, with 17 bases between them. There are 18 residues in the CDR3. The germline V gene encodes CDR1 SGHTA and CDR2 FQGNSA. CDR3 nucleotides: TGTGCCAGCAGCCAAGAACGGGCTTCGAGCTCTGGGGCCAACGTCCTGACTTTC. Residues: CASSQERASSSGANVLTF.

The table lists this clonotype with many counts. This chain joins TRBV5-1 and TRBJ1-4; no clear D. The CDR3 has 15 amino acids. Trimming stripped 4 bases from V and 0 bases from J, with 10 bases between. Looked up from germline, CDR1 is SGHRS and CDR2 is YFSETQ. CDR3 in amino acids: CASSIQAATNEKLFF. CDR3 coding DNA: TGCGCCAGCAGCATCCAGGCTGCAACTAATGAAAAACTGTTTTTT.

There are many counts of this clonotype. The rearrangement joins TRBV7-2 to TRBJ1-3, with TRBD1 matching over 8 bases. The CDR3 is 15 amino acids. V lost 5 bases to trimming and J lost 0 bases; unmatched junction nucleotides: 3. Germline V gene sequence: CDR1 SGHTA, CDR2 FQGNSA. The CDR3 region has the DNA TGTGCCAGCAGCCCGACAGGGGCCTCTGGAAACACCATATATTTT. It is translated as CASSPTGASGNTIYF.

This clonotype was recorded many times. The rearrangement uses TRBV3-1 and TRBJ2-3, with D tentatively TRBD1 (5 bases). The V gene's germline CDR1 is LGHDT and CDR2 YNNKEL (reference sequence). The CDR3 spans 14 residues. V lost 1 base to trimming and J lost 4 bases, with 9 bases between them. CDR3 in amino acids: CASSQGGPADTQYF. The DNA of the CDR3 is TGTGCCAGCAGCCAAGGGGGCCCCGCAGATACGCAGTATTTT.